This T cell receptor beta chain stems from a study of blood T cell repertoires in COVID-19 (dated by TCRdb to 2018 to 2020). Context from the whole study: Samples covering the acute and convalescent phases of COVID-19 were provided by collaborators in the United States, Italy and Spain. The material from the prospective study consisted of cDNA or gDNA derived from T cells, B-cell-depleted T cells, or PBMCs. The dataset comprised deeply sampled blood TCRbeta repertoires from subjects exposed to, actively infected with, or recovered from COVID-19. A freely available public database, intended as a resource for researchers studying the immune response to SARS-CoV-2, is where the repertoires were released. The samples were drawn from two sources: the first 160 participants of the ongoing ImmuneRACE study, and 950 to 1,500 subjects contributed by 6 global collaborators. A de-identified subject ID, COVID-19 status, age in years and sex were almost always included in the sample metadata. Where available, HLA class I and class II types were taken from metadata supplied by the sample provider and were not determined by assay-based typing. Broad study findings and their caveats: The amount of clinical and demographic metadata varied by source and participant and was provided uncurated.

About this clone: Its antigen has not been determined. The record has no base qualities; no much larger clone is one base away.

Collaborating institutions collected whole blood in K2EDTA tubes following their own protocols. For TCRbeta analysis, collaborators shipped samples in one of three forms: frozen whole blood, isolated PBMCs, or DNA extracted from either of those sample types. TCRbeta CDR3 regions were amplified from genomic DNA by means of the immunoSEQ Assay, a bias-controlled multiplex PCR. The paper's data handling went like this. The number of nucleated cells in each sample was estimated by amplification of reference gene primers within the assay. To quantify the absolute abundance of each unique TCRbeta CDR3 rearrangement, sequence reads were collapsed and filtered. For each sample, productive Simpson clonality was calculated as the square root of Simpson's diversity index over productive rearrangements. Sourced from immuneACCESS, this table was stored by TCRdb with only in-frame sequences that have V and J called. A share of the clones is absent; for the studies checked, an unresolved V gene accounts for under half, and the remainder has no known explanation. V, J and clone size were drawn from that table, and D and trimming were deduced from the DNA. This sample lists 75,000 to 90,000 clones; less than 90% were detected once. The ten largest clones capture approximately 10% of the sample.

The CDR1 and CDR2 encoded by the germline V gene are SQVTM and ANQGSEA. V has 2 bases trimmed and J has 2 bases trimmed; junction bases matching no gene number 6. The CDR3 sequence holds 14 residues, the cysteine and phenylalanine included. CDR3 DNA only is kept here, 42 bases in frame from base 1. The receptor comes from a human donor in a cohort sampled during active COVID-19. Rearrangement joined TRBV29-1 to TRBJ2-7, with TRBD2 matching 7 junction bases. Sequenced input: peripheral blood. The nucleotides read TGCAGCGTTGAATACCTAGCGGCTCCCTACGAGCAGTACTTC. This gives the protein CSVEYLAAPYEQYF.